This T cell receptor (beta chain) is drawn from a study of Graves' ophthalmopathy and Graves' hyperthyroidism (dated 2018 in TCRdb). Broadly, across the study: Hyperthyroidism was considered stable if no progression to ophthalmopathy occurred within 18 months of follow-up. An independent validation cohort was composed of around 19 hyperthyroidism patients and over 15 patients who later progressed from hyperthyroidism to ophthalmopathy. The study used TCR beta repertoire signatures to distinguish Graves' ophthalmopathy from Graves' hyperthyroidism and to predict progression to ophthalmopathy. Following sample collection, hyperthyroidism patients were given methimazole at a starting dose of 30 mg daily, and ophthalmopathy patients were given high-dose intravenous methylprednisolone. In total, 135 blood samples were TCR-sequenced: fewer than 50 ophthalmopathy, roughly 77 hyperthyroidism and some 17 hyperthyroidism-to-ophthalmopathy patients. In about six hyperthyroidism patients, the T-cell repertoire of thyroid tissue was compared with the T-cell repertoire of blood. To explore V-J signatures that distinguish ophthalmopathy from hyperthyroidism, a discovery set of about a hundred patients was enrolled, made up of around 40 with ophthalmopathy and 57 with stable hyperthyroidism. What the study reported, not specific to this receptor: In validation, the model predicted ophthalmopathy progression with more than 70% sensitivity and approximately 78% specificity; 12 predicted patients were CT-confirmed with GO in a median of 6.5 months. Among expanded thyroid clonotypes with frequency above 0.001, most also showed up in blood, which suggests that blood repertoires may reflect the thyroid immune response. Ophthalmopathy was separated from stable hyperthyroidism by the 13-signature model with about 85% sensitivity and 81.08% specificity in cross-validation and with 80%/75% in the test set. Sample size was not statistically predetermined, and group allocation was not concealed from the investigators.

For repertoire sequencing, TCR beta CDR3 regions were amplified from RNA transcripts. A first-round RT-PCR used HTBI primers with the Qiagen OneStep RT-PCR kit, followed by a second-round multiplex PCR, size selection and purification. Libraries were sequenced on an Illumina HiSeq2000 using paired-end 100 bp reads. In the original analysis: Reads were processed with SOAPnuke, discarding reads with adapters, uncalled bases, mean Phred below 15, or no exact constant-primer or identifier match. High-quality paired reads were merged with COPE v1.2.5. Unique nucleotide sequences were defined as clonotypes and aligned to IMGT TRB V, D and J references using MiTCR v1.1. The analysis was limited to V-J combinations with a frequency above 0.0001, which together covered 99.2% of repertoires. A TCR clonal expansion and chaos score per V-J combination was defined as the ratio of F50 clonal expansion to chaos observed in the TCRdist matrix. Welch's t-statistics and random forest were used to narrow the features down to roughly twelve V-J combinations, which were then fed into a naive Bayes classifier. The similarity between thyroid and blood repertoires was quantified using the Morisita-Horn index. TCRdb reran the public reads through fastp at Q25 and MiXCR, keeping productive beta chains. One record per CDR3 amino acid sequence lists the most common genes and DNA. TCRdb's processing, not the authors' own work, is the source of the V and J calls. Present in this sample are around 1.1 million distinct CDR3 sequences, less than 45% of which were seen just once. The ten most abundant clones make up around 10% of the sample.

This clonotype appeared many times. The target of this receptor is not known. No base quality values were provided; no much bigger clone lies one nucleotide off. Hyperthyroidism patients were newly diagnosed, were aged 18 to 65 years, and had a disease duration under 2 months. Patients with other autoimmune diseases, uncontrolled infections, pregnancy or lactation were excluded. Diagnosis relied on clinical symptoms, serum thyroxine, TRAb, thyroid ultrasound and orbital computed tomography. Total RNA was extracted using Trizol reagent, and RNA quality was checked on an Agilent 2100 Bioanalyzer. As encoded in the germline V gene, CDR1 is ENHRY while CDR2 is SYGVKD. V loses 3 bases at its end and J loses 2 bases; junction bases beyond the gene matches: 10. From the cysteine up to the phenylalanine, the CDR3 has a length of 20 residues. Of all the DNA, just the CDR3 is kept, 60 bases in frame from base 1.

The clonotype was recovered from an adult man with Graves' hyperthyroidism. Material for sequencing was peripheral blood or thyroid tissue (not recorded which). This chain is built from TRBV10-3 and TRBJ2-6; 13 bases in the middle match TRBD2. This receptor carries the CDR3 CAISDRPGTSGVPGANVLTF. The sequenced DNA: TGTGCCATCAGTGACCGCCCTGGGACTAGCGGGGTCCCTGGGGCCAACGTCCTGACTTTC.